These 10 T cell receptor beta chains share one sample of origin, sequenced in a study of T cells in Graves' hyperthyroidism and ophthalmopathy. RNA transcripts were the template for amplifying TCR beta CDR3 regions. HTBI primers were the set used in a first-round RT-PCR of the TCR CDR3. TCRdb used MiXCR to reprocess the multiplex PCR reads, holding one entry per CDR3 protein. The sample carries hundreds of thousands of distinct CDR3 sequences, around 22% recorded once. The sequencing sample was made of blood. The receptors were gathered from a man younger than 45 with Graves' ophthalmopathy.

A note on this clonotype: Possible read error: a much larger clone is one base away. The V call is TRBV2, the J call TRBJ2-1; D remains ambiguous. Germline CDR1 reads SNHLY; CDR2 reads FYNNEI. CDR3 length: 16 amino acids. In DNA, the CDR3 is TGTGCCGGCAGTCCCCTGCTGCTTAGCTCCTACAATGAGCAGTTCTTC. It specifies CAGSPLLLSSYNEQFF.

This clonotype was counted a few times. J is TRBJ2-3 and V is TRBV5-1, with D unclear. This CDR3 spans 13 amino acids. Trimming took off 6 bases at V and 4 bases at J, with 12 bases between the two ends. Germline loops: CDR1 SGHRS, CDR2 YFSETQ. The CDR3 reads CASNEDLADTQYF. The DNA of the CDR3 is TGCGCCAGCAACGAAGATTTAGCAGATACGCAGTATTTT.

The chain links TRBV5-1 to TRBJ1-2; D not resolved. The CDR3 extends over 15 amino acids. V was shortened by 7 bases and J by 3 bases, with 19 bases between the two germline ends. The germline gives CDR1 SGHRS, CDR2 YFSETQ. In DNA form, the CDR3 reads TGCGCCAGCTCGCGTTGGTCCCAAGGCGACTATGGCTACACCTTC. It translates to CASSRWSQGDYGYTF.

The chain uses TRBV28 and TRBJ2-5; 7 bases are a match to TRBD1. Germline assignment: CDR1 MDHEN and CDR2 SYDVKM. This CDR3 is 16 amino acids long. V shed 2 bases, J shed 3 bases, and the junction held 9 bases outside the gene matches. The CDR3 sequence is CASSLGLDRVKETQYF. The CDR3 nucleotides read TGTGCCAGCAGTTTAGGGTTAGACAGGGTCAAAGAGACCCAGTACTTC.

The chain is built from TRBV5-6 and TRBJ1-2, with a tentative D call TRBD1 (6 bases). Trimming left V 3 bases short and J 0 bases short, with 18 bases between. Germline V CDR1 and CDR2: SGHDT, YYEEEE. The CDR3 consists of 17 residues. The CDR3 DNA is TGTGCCAGCAGCTGGGGGGACACACTCCAATCTAACTATGGCTACACCTTC. Protein: CASSWGDTLQSNYGYTF. Based on the CDR3 plus reference TRBV5-6 and TRBJ1-2, the full variable domain is DAGVTQSPTHLIKTRGQQVTLRCSPKSGHDTVSWYQQALGQGPQFIFQYYEEEERQRGNFPDRFSGHQFPNYSSELNVNALLLGDSALYLCASSWGDTLQSNYGYTFGSGTRLTVV.

This clonotype was seen a handful of times. V is TRBV10-2 and J is TRBJ2-7; 9 nucleotides align to TRBD1. V dropped 6 bases and J dropped 7; count of bases not matched to a gene: 7. The CDR3 length is 13 residues. The V gene's germline CDR1 is WSHSY and CDR2 SAAADI. The CDR3 DNA follows: TGCGCCAGCAGGAGGGACAGGGCTGGGGAGCAGTACTTC. As protein: CASRRDRAGEQYF.

This chain uses TRBV5-6 with TRBJ1-3; 7 bases fit TRBD1. This CDR3 comprises 15 residues. The germline gives CDR1 SGHDT, CDR2 YYEEEE. The trim removed 4 bases at V and 2 bases at J, leaving 6 bases unmatched. The CDR3 DNA reads TGTGCCAGCAGCGCGGGACAGATGACTGGAAACACCATATATTTT. Amino acids: CASSAGQMTGNTIYF.

This chain uses TRBV30 with TRBJ1-1; tentatively, D is TRBD1 (5 bases). V was clipped by 3 bases and J by 1 base, with 6 bases between them. The germline gives CDR1 GTSNPN, CDR2 SVGIG (reference sequence). The CDR3 length is 12 residues. CDR3 residues: CAWRGPNTEAFF. The CDR3 DNA sequence: TGTGCCTGGAGGGGACCGAACACTGAAGCTTTCTTT.

The chain couples TRBV2 to TRBJ1-6, with D unresolved. The V gene's germline CDR1 is SNHLY and CDR2 FYNNEI. The length of the CDR3 is 16 residues. V was cut by 6 bases and J by 6 bases, with 18 bases left in between. CDR3 nucleotides: TGTGCCAGCAGGGAAACAAACCCGGGCCGTAATTCACCCCTCCACTTT. This sequence encodes CASRETNPGRNSPLHF.

The chain carries TRBV28 and TRBJ2-1; possible D gene TRBD1, 5 bases. V lost 3 bases and J lost 1, with 13 bases in between. The CDR3 totals 16 residues. The germline gives CDR1 MDHEN, CDR2 SYDVKM. CDR3 coding DNA: TGTGCCAGCAGTTTTAGCAGGGAAGGGTCCTACAATGAGCAGTTCTTC. Its translation: CASSFSREGSYNEQFF.